This TCR beta chain is drawn from a study of radiotherapy plus CTLA-4 blockade in lung cancer. Overall study context: Disease control was present in around a third of patients, and objective responses in 15% to 20%.

Study-level results: Blood saw expansion of tumor-derived TCR clones after radiotherapy plus ipilimumab. Strongest reported response predictors: early blood clone changes and post-radiation interferon-beta.

Sequencing was performed with immunoSEQ multiplex PCR; in TCRdb, only in-frame clones are kept and a portion is missing. The repertoire holds about 87,000 clones, with around 90% as singletons. The CDR3 is 16 amino acids. Germline-derived CDR1 and CDR2 are LNHDA and SQIVND (reference sequence). Trimming took 8 bases from V and 0 from J; bases not matched to a gene: 7. Those with chemo-refractory metastatic non-small-cell lung cancer were treated with focal radiation combined with CTLA-4 blockade using ipilimumab. Notes on this clone: Its specificity is not known.

The specimen was peripheral blood, collected from a patient treated with radiotherapy plus ipilimumab. The sequence derives from a human donor with non-small cell lung cancer that progressed on radiotherapy plus ipilimumab. V gene TRBV19 combines with J gene TRBJ1-5, with 10 bases identical to TRBD1. DNA of the CDR3: TGTGCCAGTTGGGACAGGGGCCGGTATAGCAATCAGCCCCAGCATTTT. This sequence encodes CASWDRGRYSNQPQHF.